The rows below give T cell receptor beta chains drawn from one sample of a study of vaccination and CD4 T cells after COVID-19. One entry per CDR3 protein, called by TCRdb with MiXCR from the PCR reads. The table has just under 30,000 distinct CDR3 sequences, 49% seen once. Source: CD4+ T cells from blood, taken about 7 months after SARS-CoV-2 vaccination. Every receptor here comes from a human donor who had recovered from COVID-19. The CDR3 runs from the conserved cysteine through the conserved F or W.

j_call,v_call,cdr3_aa
TRBJ2-2,TRBV28,CASSLIRLASTGELFF
TRBJ1-6,TRBV20-1,CSATGGSSYNSPLHF
TRBJ2-3,TRBV7-9,CASSHVTGGTDTQYF
TRBJ2-7,TRBV7-2,CASSLVFQGYEQYF
TRBJ1-6,TRBV11-2,CASSSQGGDSPLHF
TRBJ1-2,TRBV5-6,CASSFSVGTPANYGYTF
TRBJ2-7,TRBV28,CASSLGLVGRREQYF
TRBJ2-5,TRBV6-1,CASRTGSRETQYF
TRBJ2-1,TRBV4-1,CASSQDLSTGFEQFF
TRBJ1-2,TRBV2,CASRPQTGTAVVSYGYTF
TRBJ2-3,TRBV25-1,CASSEYYKSDTQYF
TRBJ2-3,TRBV7-8,CASRQRQGPDTQYF
TRBJ2-5,TRBV25-1,CASSEYGGIWTQYF
TRBJ1-2,TRBV19,CASKQNGYTF
TRBJ2-5,TRBV27,CASSPGFQETQYF
TRBJ2-1,TRBV20-1,CSVTDPGTNYNEQFF
TRBJ2-3,TRBV12-3/TRBV12-4,CASSYQHRGGTQYF
TRBJ2-7,TRBV20-1,CSAALTLGSYEQYF
TRBJ1-2,TRBV7-9,CASSPGPSFGYTF
TRBJ1-5,TRBV6-1,CAVLEGKGARLQPQHF
TRBJ1-2,TRBV5-1,CASSLGGGPYGYTF
TRBJ2-1,TRBV19,CASSDDRGNEQFF
TRBJ2-3,TRBV28,CASKRDPHTQYF
TRBJ2-1,TRBV7-3,CASSLRPPYRGYGNEQFF
TRBJ2-5,TRBV7-2,CASSPGGQQETQYF
TRBJ2-2,TRBV6-4,CASSESVTGELFF
TRBJ2-5,TRBV25-1,CASSLVWASQETQYF
TRBJ2-2,TRBV6-4,CASSANEGGELFF
TRBJ2-7,TRBV10-3,CAISLNRVGEQYF
TRBJ2-3,TRBV7-9,CASSLAWRALTDTQYF
TRBJ2-3,TRBV6-1,CASSVRLAGGGMSTDTQYF
TRBJ2-1,TRBV20-1,CSARETPYNEQFF
TRBJ2-5,TRBV7-9,CASSLASGGQETQYF
TRBJ2-1,TRBV6-1,CASSGQADSYNEQFF
TRBJ2-7,TRBV7-8,CASSLEGGPYEQYF
TRBJ2-5,TRBV7-9,CASSFRRGGGQETQYF
TRBJ2-7,TRBV2,CASSEPLQGEEQYF
TRBJ2-1,TRBV7-8,CASSHGPGSDLNNEQFF